What follows are 21 T cell receptor beta chains derived from one specimen sequenced in a study of cytomegalovirus exposure and HLA in healthy donors. The study ran its PCR with 60 Vbeta and 13 Jbeta primers. The assay was immunoSEQ multiplex PCR, and TCRdb's table has in-frame clones only and misses some. The sample has some 150,000 clones; 80% are singletons. The sequenced sample was PBMCs. The receptors originated from a woman aged 45 to 65 in good health and CMV-seronegative.

The gene calls are TRBV10-3 and TRBJ1-2; 7 positions match TRBD1. J gave up 2 bases and V 6 bases, and 9 bases lay outside the gene matches. The CDR3 runs to 15 residues. Germline CDR1 and CDR2: ENHRY and SYGVKD. CDR3 amino acids: CAISPGGSGNYGYTF. CDR3 bases: TGTGCCATCAGCCCAGGGGGGTCAGGAAACTATGGCTACACCTTC.

J is TRBJ1-3 and V is TRBV5-4, with 12 bases matching TRBD1. The V and J ends lost 6 bases and 0 bases, in that order; junction bases with no gene match: 10. The CDR3 runs 18 residues. Per germline, CDR1 SGHNT and CDR2 YYREEE (reference sequence). The CDR3 sequence is CASKLGTGGIGSGNTIYF. In nucleotides, the CDR3 is TGTGCCAGCAAGTTGGGGACAGGGGGCATCGGCTCTGGAAACACCATATATTTT.

The J gene is TRBJ2-7, the V gene TRBV5-1; D possibly corresponds to TRBD1 (5 bases). The CDR3 loop spans 14 amino acids. Germline V lookup: CDR1 SGHRS, CDR2 YFSETQ. With 1 base removed from V and 4 bases from J, the gap between germline ends came to 12 bases. CDR3 DNA: TGCGCCAGCAGCTTGTGGGGCTCCCCGTACGAGCAGTACTTC. Protein: CASSLWGSPYEQYF.

The rearrangement links TRBV5-1 to TRBJ2-2; 10 bases match TRBD1. The CDR3 covers 15 residues. V shed 2 bases, J shed 6 bases, and the junction held 4 bases outside the gene matches. From germline, CDR1 is SGHRS and CDR2 YFSETQ. The CDR3: CASSFLGTGAGELFF. The CDR3 DNA reads as TGCGCCAGCAGCTTTCTAGGGACAGGGGCCGGGGAGCTGTTTTTT.

The chain joins TRBV6-5 to TRBJ2-7; maybe TRBD2 (5 bases). Trimming removed 3 bases at V and 0 bases at J, with 15 bases between. Germline V gene sequence: CDR1 MNHEY, CDR2 SVGAGI. There are 16 residues in the CDR3. In nucleotides, the CDR3 is TGTGCCAGCAGTTATAGCGCCCTCGGTGGCTCCTACGAGCAGTACTTC. It codes for CASSYSALGGSYEQYF.

The chain combines TRBV6-4 with TRBJ1-1, with D perhaps matching TRBD1 (6 bases). The germline gives CDR1 MRHNA, CDR2 SNTAGT. The germline V and J ends were trimmed by 4 bases and 1 base, with 7 bases remaining between them. The CDR3 totals 13 residues. The CDR3 DNA reads as TGTGCCAGCAGTGTGGACAGGAACACTGAAGCTTTCTTT. It specifies CASSVDRNTEAFF.

The chain recombines TRBV5-1 with TRBJ2-1, with 12 bases matching TRBD2. CDR3 length: 16 residues. Germline trimming cut 0 bases from V and 6 bases from J; bases unmatched to any gene: 4. CDR1 SGHRS and CDR2 YFSETQ come from the germline V gene. The CDR3 region has the DNA TGCGCCAGCAGCTTGGGGGCTAGCGGGAGGGCCAATGAGCAGTTCTTC. Translating gives CASSLGASGRANEQFF.

This chain connects TRBV28 to TRBJ2-7; 8 bases are shared with TRBD2. The CDR3 spans 15 residues. The germline V gene has CDR1 MDHEN and CDR2 SYDVKM. Trimming took 2 bases from V and 6 from J; bases not matched to a gene: 9. This CDR3 is CASSLAGTSFSEQYF. CDR3 DNA: TGTGCCAGCAGTTTAGCCGGGACTAGTTTCAGCGAGCAGTACTTC.

This clone was detected only a few times. V usage is TRBV5-1 and J usage is TRBJ1-2, with a weak D call TRBD1 (5 bases). Germline CDR1 is SGHRS and CDR2 is YFSETQ. The V gene lost 0 bases and the J gene lost 9 bases, with 18 bases spanning the gap. The CDR3 has 15 residues. CDR3 sequence reads: CASSLAGQGGVRYTF. Written as DNA, the CDR3 is TGCGCCAGCAGCTTGGCCGGGCAGGGTGGCGTTCGCTACACCTTC.

V and J are TRBV11-2 and TRBJ1-1, with 9 positions matching TRBD1. The CDR3 is made up of 16 amino acids. Trimming cost V 5 bases and J 6 bases; bases outside gene matches: 13. Germline V gene data show CDR1 as SGHAT and CDR2 as FQNNGV. For the CDR3, the DNA is TGTGCCAGCAGCATGGGGACAGGGAAGGTCTCCTCTGAAGCTTTCTTT. It codes for CASSMGTGKVSSEAFF. The whole variable domain, filled in from reference TRBV11-2 and TRBJ1-1, reads EAGVAQSPRYKIIEKRQSVAFWCNPISGHATLYWYQQILGQGPKLLIQFQNNGVVDDSQLPKDRFSAERLKGVDSTLKIQPAKLEDSAVYLCASSMGTGKVSSEAFFGQGTRLTVV.

V is TRBV27 and J is TRBJ2-6; D gene uncertain. With 0 bases removed from V and 5 bases from J, the gap between germline ends came to 17 bases. The V gene's germline CDR1 is MNHEY and CDR2 SMNVEV (reference sequence). The CDR3 spans 18 residues. CDR3 nucleotide sequence: TGTGCCAGCAGTTTATCAGTAGCCCGCTCGTTAAGGGCCAACGTCCTGACTTTC. Protein sequence: CASSLSVARSLRANVLTF.

J is TRBJ2-7 and V is TRBV5-4, with D possibly matching TRBD1 (6 bases). Germline V gene data show CDR1 as SGHNT and CDR2 as YYREEE (reference sequence). The CDR3 runs 16 residues. The V and J ends lost 0 bases and 0 bases respectively, with 13 bases between them. The CDR3 reads CASSLAIGQSSYEQYF. In DNA, the CDR3 is TGTGCCAGCAGCTTGGCTATTGGACAGAGCTCCTACGAGCAGTACTTC.

The rearrangement uses TRBV7-3 and TRBJ2-5; 10 bases are a match to TRBD1. The J call is in doubt because the DNA end fits TRBJ2-7 better. Germline lookup yields CDR1 SGHTA and CDR2 FQGTGA. The length of the CDR3 is 14 residues. This CDR3 is CASSPGTGEYEQYF. In DNA form, the CDR3 reads TGTGCCAGCAGCCCCGGGACAGGGGAATACGAGCAGTACTTC.

The V call is TRBV10-2, the J call TRBJ1-2; 7 nucleotides line up with TRBD1. Germline CDR1 and CDR2: WSHSY and SAAADI. The V and J ends lost 6 bases and 3 bases, in that order; junction bases with no gene match: 7. CDR3 length: 14 residues. CDR3 coding DNA: TGCGCCAGCAGAGACCAGGGGGGAGACTATGGCTACACCTTC. It translates to CASRDQGGDYGYTF.

The rearrangement joins TRBV5-4 to TRBJ2-3; TRBD2 might be the D (7 bases). Trimming removed 3 bases from V and 0 bases from J, with 11 bases in between. CDR3 length equals 15 residues. Germline V gene lookup returns CDR1 SGHNT and CDR2 YYREEE (reference sequence). The CDR3 nucleotides read TGTGCCAGCAGCTCCCGGGGGGCAAGCACAGATACGCAGTATTTT. Protein sequence: CASSSRGASTDTQYF.

The V gene is TRBV2, the J gene TRBJ1-2; D remains unclear. Germline CDR1 and CDR2: SNHLY and FYNNEI. Trimming pared 5 bases from V and 4 bases from J, leaving 11 bases between. There are 13 residues in the CDR3. DNA of the CDR3: TGTGCCAGCAGTCGCCGGGGTTCCTATGGCTACACCTTC. As protein: CASSRRGSYGYTF.

This chain uses TRBV28 with TRBJ1-1, with D hard to call. Trimming pared 5 bases from V and 4 bases from J, leaving 17 bases between. The V gene's germline CDR1 is MDHEN and CDR2 SYDVKM. The CDR3 length is 15 residues. The CDR3 nucleotides read TGTGCCAGCAGTCCCCGTGGAGGGTGGGTCACTGAAGCTTTCTTT. It encodes CASSPRGGWVTEAFF.

This clone showed up just once. CDR3 bases: TGCGCCAGCAGCTCCGGGACAGCCGACTCCTACGAGCAGTACTTC. This codes for CASSSGTADSYEQYF. The chain recombines TRBV5-1 with TRBJ2-7, with 7 bases that match TRBD1. CDR3 size: 15 residues. Germline CDR1 is SGHRS and CDR2 is YFSETQ. After removal of 3 bases from V and 0 bases from J, the junction contained 6 bases not matched to a gene.

V usage is TRBV4-2 and J usage is TRBJ2-7, with 7 bases identical to TRBD1. V lost 1 base to trimming and J lost 2 bases; unmatched junction nucleotides: 5. CDR1 LGHNA and CDR2 YNFKEQ come from the germline V gene. The CDR3 covers 15 residues. Here the CDR3 reads CASSQGQGSPYEQYF. The CDR3 nucleotides are TGTGCCAGCAGCCAAGGACAGGGTAGCCCCTACGAGCAGTACTTC.

This chain joins TRBV5-1 and TRBJ2-7; D not certain. The V gene lost 2 bases and the J gene lost 2 bases, with 5 bases spanning the gap. Germline CDR1 reads SGHRS; CDR2 reads YFSETQ. The CDR3 is 12 amino acids. CDR3 sequence (DNA): TGCGCCAGCAGCTTAGGAGCCTACGAGCAGTACTTC. Amino acid sequence: CASSLGAYEQYF.

The chain employs TRBV6-1 and TRBJ1-5; 9 bases align to TRBD1. CDR3 length equals 17 residues. The germline CDR1 and CDR2 sequences are MNHNS and SASEGT. The V gene end was trimmed by 4 bases and the J gene end by 5 bases; junction bases not matched to a gene: 12. In DNA form, the CDR3 reads TGTGCCAGCAGTGGAGGGGGGACAGGGAGGAAATATCAGCCCCAGCATTTT. It yields the protein CASSGGGTGRKYQPQHF.